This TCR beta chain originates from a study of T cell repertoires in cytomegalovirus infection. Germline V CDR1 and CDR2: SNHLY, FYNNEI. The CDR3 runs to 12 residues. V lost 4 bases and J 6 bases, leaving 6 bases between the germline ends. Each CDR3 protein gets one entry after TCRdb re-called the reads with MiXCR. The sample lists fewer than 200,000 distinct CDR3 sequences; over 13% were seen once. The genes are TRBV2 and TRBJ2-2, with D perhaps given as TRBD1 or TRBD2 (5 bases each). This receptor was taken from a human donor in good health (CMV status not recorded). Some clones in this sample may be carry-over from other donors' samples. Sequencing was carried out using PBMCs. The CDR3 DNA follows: TGTGCCAGCAGTGGAGGGGCCGGGGAGCTGTTTTTT. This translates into CASSGGAGELFF.